Presented here are 22 T cell receptor beta chains from one specimen sequenced in a study of T cell repertoires in aging, cancer and after chemotherapy. TRB rearrangements spanning V, D and J were amplified using mixed TRB-A/B primers. TCRdb reprocessed the multiplex PCR reads with MiXCR, giving one entry per CDR3 protein. The data show about 4,500 distinct CDR3 sequences, with 64% seen just once and 25% to 30% held by the top ten. TCR beta rearrangements were amplified from peripheral blood genomic DNA. The sample was blood. Receptor source: a human donor with a solid tumor.

This clonotype came up once. V gene TRBV30 combines with J gene TRBJ1-6; 10 bases map to TRBD1. Germline assignment: CDR1 GTSNPN and CDR2 SVGIG (reference sequence). J was trimmed by 4 bases and V by 5 bases; bases with no gene match: 2. CDR3 length: 14 amino acids. In nucleotides, the CDR3 is TGTGCCTGGGGGGACAGGGGATATAATTCACCCCTCCACTTT. Protein sequence: CAWGDRGYNSPLHF. Based on the CDR3 plus reference TRBV30 and TRBJ1-6, the full variable domain is SQTIHQWPATLVQPVGSPLSLECTVEGTSNPNLYWYRQAAGRGLQLLFYSVGIGQISSEVPQNLSASRPQDRQFILSSKKLLLSDSGFYLCAWGDRGYNSPLHFGNGTRLTVT.

This chain joins TRBV6-5 and TRBJ1-2; D not resolved. CDR3 length equals 13 residues. Germline assignment: CDR1 MNHEY and CDR2 SVGAGI. The ends were cut back, 4 bases at V and 8 bases at J, with 14 bases in the middle. The CDR3: CASSSASQRGYTF. CDR3 nucleotide sequence: TGTGCCAGCAGTTCGGCCTCACAGCGGGGCTACACCTTC.

The chain has TRBV12-3 or TRBV12-4 and TRBJ1-5; D call uncertain. V shed 1 base and J shed 2 bases, with 9 bases lying between them. The CDR3 consists of 15 residues. The CDR3 sequence: CASSLGLGGNQPQHF. CDR3 nucleotides: TGTGCCAGCAGTTTAGGCCTCGGGGGCAATCAGCCCCAGCATTTT.

This sequence joins TRBV5-4 and TRBJ2-6; TRBD2 is a possible D gene (5 bases). V was trimmed by 7 bases and J by 2 bases, leaving 16 bases between them. From germline, CDR1 is SGHNT and CDR2 YYREEE (reference sequence). The CDR3 extends over 16 amino acids. The CDR3 loop is CASPSTRGAGANVLTF. CDR3 sequence (DNA): TGTGCCAGCCCCTCCACCCGGGGAGCTGGGGCCAACGTCCTGACTTTC.

The gene calls are TRBV15 and TRBJ2-3; maybe TRBD2 (6 bases). The length of the CDR3 is 20 residues. V lost 5 bases to trimming and J lost 0 bases, with 27 bases between them. Germline V lookup: CDR1 LNHNV, CDR2 YYDKDF (reference sequence). DNA for the CDR3: TGTGCCACCAGCCTCCACCCCTGGTTGGAGGGCATGGGCAGCACAGATACGCAGTATTTT. Protein product: CATSLHPWLEGMGSTDTQYF.

This clonotype came up a few times. The chain carries TRBV29-1 and TRBJ1-2; weak D call: TRBD1 (6 bases). V dropped 3 bases and J dropped 1 base, with 12 bases sitting between them. In germline, CDR1 is SQVTM, CDR2 ANQGSEA. The CDR3 has 14 amino acids. DNA for the CDR3: TGCAGCGTTGAGGGGGGGCAGAGTAACTATGGCTACACCTTC. Residues: CSVEGGQSNYGYTF.

This sequence joins TRBV6-1 and TRBJ2-5; D is unresolved. The germline V and J ends were trimmed by 2 bases and 5 bases, with 6 bases remaining between them. Germline-derived CDR1 and CDR2 are MNHNS and SASEGT. The CDR3 has 12 amino acids. The CDR3 reads CASSEIKETQYF. CDR3 DNA sequence: TGTGCCAGCAGTGAAATAAAGGAGACCCAGTACTTC.

The chain is built from TRBV12-5 and TRBJ1-1; D unresolved. Germline values: CDR1 LGHNT, CDR2 FRNRAP. This CDR3 spans 15 amino acids. In DNA form, the CDR3 reads TGTGCCAGCAATCCACTGGGAACGCAGAACACTGAAGCTTTCTTT. It specifies CASNPLGTQNTEAFF.

This sequence joins TRBV25-1 and TRBJ1-6; D unresolved. CDR1 is MGHDK, CDR2 SYGVNS, per germline. V shed 4 bases and J shed 9 bases, with 13 bases lying between them. The length of the CDR3 is 14 residues. CDR3 DNA: TGTGCCAGCAGTGTTTTCAACGTCGGTTCACCCCTCCACTTT. This gives the protein CASSVFNVGSPLHF.

This clonotype was detected only a few times. V gene TRBV19 combines with J gene TRBJ1-1; D is uncertain. CDR3 size: 11 residues. In germline, CDR1 is LNHDA, CDR2 SQIVND (reference sequence). Deletions cut 7 bases from V and 6 bases from J, with 9 bases between. This CDR3 is CASNSASEAFF. CDR3 bases: TGTGCCAGTAACTCGGCCTCTGAAGCTTTCTTT.

The chain links TRBV12-3 or TRBV12-4 to TRBJ2-3; 8 nucleotides align to TRBD2. This CDR3 is 15 amino acids long. V was pared by 5 bases and J by 3 bases, with 7 bases of the junction left unmatched. Here the CDR3 DNA reads TGTGCCAGCAGTCTTCGGGGGGGGGGGACAGATACGCAGTATTTT. Protein: CASSLRGGGTDTQYF.

This clonotype was detected only a few times. The chain recombines TRBV7-9 with TRBJ1-1, with 8 bases fitting TRBD1. Germline assignment: CDR1 SEHNR and CDR2 FQNEAQ (reference sequence). This CDR3 has 14 amino acids. V shed 5 bases and J 6 bases; nucleotides not matched to a gene: 8. CDR3 in DNA: TGTGCCAGCAGCACGGAAGGGACAGGAGCTGAAGCTTTCTTT. It yields the protein CASSTEGTGAEAFF. Using reference TRBV7-9 and TRBJ1-1 for the parts outside the CDR3, the full variable domain is DTGVSQNPRHKITKRGQNVTFRCDPISEHNRLYWYRQTLGQGPEFLTYFQNEAQLEKSRLLSDRFSAERPKGSFSTLEIQRTEQGDSAMYLCASSTEGTGAEAFFGQGTRLTVV.

This clonotype was observed a handful of times. This chain uses TRBV11-2 with TRBJ1-1; D is unclear. Germline V gene lookup returns CDR1 SGHAT and CDR2 FQNNGV. Trimming removed 1 base from V and 0 bases from J, with 3 bases in between. This CDR3 has 13 amino acids. The CDR3 DNA sequence: TGTGCCAGCAGCTTAGGGGTGAACACTGAAGCTTTCTTT. It encodes CASSLGVNTEAFF.

J is TRBJ1-2 and V is TRBV7-2; D gene uncertain. The CDR3 sequence is 12 residues long. CDR1 and CDR2 from the germline V gene are SGHTA and FQGNSA. V gave up 5 bases and J gave up 8 bases, with 12 bases separating them. The CDR3 region is CASSVMIGGYTF. CDR3 in DNA: TGTGCCAGCAGCGTCATGATAGGGGGCTACACCTTC.

The rearrangement uses TRBV6-1 and TRBJ2-7; TRBD1 might be the D (6 bases). Deletions cut 7 bases from V and 0 bases from J, with 13 bases between. CDR3 length: 14 residues. Per the germline V gene, CDR1 is MNHNS and CDR2 is SASEGT. CDR3 sequence (DNA): TGTGCCAGCATTCTGTCAGGGGTCTCCTACGAGCAGTACTTC. Its translation: CASILSGVSYEQYF.

This chain links TRBV10-1 with TRBJ2-7; 8 bases are a match to TRBD1. The germline V gene has CDR1 WNHNN and CDR2 SYGVQD (reference sequence). The V gene end was trimmed by 5 bases and the J gene end by 3 bases; junction bases not matched to a gene: 3. CDR3 size: 13 residues. The CDR3 sequence: CASSQTGVYEQYF. The CDR3 coding sequence is TGCGCCAGCAGTCAGACAGGGGTCTACGAGCAGTACTTC.

CDR3 nucleotides: TGTGCCAGCAGCTCCGAGCTAGGAGATGCCCCCATTCAGCCCCAGCATTTT. Translation gives CASSSELGDAPIQPQHF. The chain carries TRBV11-2 and TRBJ1-5; D unclear. The ends were cut back, 4 bases at V and 6 bases at J, with 22 bases in the middle. There are 17 residues in the CDR3. From germline, CDR1 is SGHAT and CDR2 FQNNGV.

The V call is TRBV12-3 or TRBV12-4, the J call TRBJ2-7, with D unresolved. V was shortened by 3 bases and J by 0 bases, with 12 bases between the two germline ends. The CDR3 covers 15 residues. The CDR3 loop reads CASSLARLSSYEQYF. The DNA of the CDR3 is TGTGCCAGCAGTTTGGCCAGATTGAGCTCCTACGAGCAGTACTTC.

The chain uses TRBV7-6 and TRBJ1-5, with D tentatively TRBD1 (5 bases). Trimming stripped 0 bases from V and 5 bases from J, with 11 bases between. Germline loops: CDR1 SGHVS, CDR2 FNYEAQ. The CDR3 is made up of 15 amino acids. In DNA, the CDR3 is TGTGCCAGCAGCTTAGCCCCTAGGGACGATCAGCCCCAGCATTTT. Its translation is CASSLAPRDDQPQHF. Looking up the rest from reference TRBV7-6 and TRBJ1-5 gives the full variable domain: GAGVSQSPRYKVTKRGQDVALRCDPISGHVSLYWYRQALGQGPEFLTYFNYEAQQDKSGLPNDRFSAERPEGSISTLTIQRTEQRDSAMYRCASSLAPRDDQPQHFGDGTRLSIL.

This clonotype was detected only a few times. This chain uses TRBV7-2 with TRBJ2-1; D remains ambiguous. The CDR3 is 12 residues long. Deletions cut 5 bases from V and 6 bases from J, with 8 bases between. CDR1 is SGHTA, CDR2 FQGNSA, per germline. CDR3 sequence: CASSTRSNEQFF. The DNA of the CDR3 is TGTGCCAGCAGCACCCGGTCCAATGAGCAGTTCTTC. Variable domain in full (rest from reference TRBV7-2 and TRBJ2-1): GAGVSQSPSNKVTEKGKDVELRCDPISGHTALYWYRQSLGQGLEFLIYFQGNSAPDKSGLPSDRFSAERTGGSVSTLTIQRTQQEDSAVYLCASSTRSNEQFFGPGTRLTVL.

This rearrangement joins TRBV15 to TRBJ2-7; D might be TRBD1 or TRBD2, each matching 6 bases. This CDR3 has 14 amino acids. Trimming took 1 base from V and 5 from J, leaving 12 bases between them. Germline V gene data show CDR1 as LNHNV and CDR2 as YYDKDF (reference sequence). As DNA, the CDR3 is TGTGCCACCAGCAGAGCCCGGGGGCAGGACGAGCAGTACTTC. Translating gives CATSRARGQDEQYF.

The V call is TRBV6-2 or TRBV6-3, the J call TRBJ2-6; D is possibly TRBD1 (5 bases). Germline CDR1 reads MNHEY; CDR2 reads SVGEGT. Trimming left V 0 bases short and J 4 bases short, with 13 bases between. The CDR3 is 17 residues long. The CDR3 nucleotides read TGTGCCAGCAGTTACTCCTTGATAGGGGCCGGGGCCAACGTCCTGACTTTC. The encoded protein is CASSYSLIGAGANVLTF.